The present T cell receptor beta chain was sequenced within a study of a mutant IDH1 vaccine in newly diagnosed glioma. The wider study: Pretreatment consisted of radiotherapy, temozolomide, or both, with most receiving both.

Study observations and caveats: Apparently unrelated to pseudoprogression were changes in the top peripheral T cell clonotypes.

This clone was observed a single time. Antigen unknown. Time point specified: baseline, week 1 (first vaccination visit). The treatment is: pre-vaccination baseline after standard-of-care therapy. Astrocytomas found in donors were new, WHO grade 3 or 4, IDH1-mutant and ATRX-lost. Produced via immunoSEQ multiplex PCR; TCRdb's table is partial and in-frame only. The table lists roughly 25,000 clones, 93% of them singletons. The ends were cut back, 4 bases at V and 3 bases at J, with 12 bases in the middle. CDR1 and CDR2 (germline): GTSNPN, SVGIG (reference sequence). The CDR3 has 14 residues. Source: PBMCs, taken from a glioma patient treated with radiotherapy, temozolomide or both. This clonotype was sampled from a man aged 35-49 years with glioma. This chain joins TRBV30 and TRBJ1-4; a weak D match, TRBD1 (6 bases). The CDR3 nucleotides are TGTGCCTGGAACCAGGGGTTGGCTAATGAAAAACTGTTTTTT. Amino acid sequence: CAWNQGLANEKLFF.